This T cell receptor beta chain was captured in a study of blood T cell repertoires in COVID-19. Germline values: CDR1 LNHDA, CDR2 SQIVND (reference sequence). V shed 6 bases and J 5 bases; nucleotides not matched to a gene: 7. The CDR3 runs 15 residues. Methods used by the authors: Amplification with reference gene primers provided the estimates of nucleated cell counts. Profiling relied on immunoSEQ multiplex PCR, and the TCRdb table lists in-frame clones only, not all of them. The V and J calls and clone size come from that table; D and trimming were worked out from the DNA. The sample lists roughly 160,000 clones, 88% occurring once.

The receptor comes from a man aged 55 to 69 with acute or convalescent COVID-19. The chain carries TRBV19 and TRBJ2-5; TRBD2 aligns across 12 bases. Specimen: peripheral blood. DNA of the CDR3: TGTGCCAGTAGGAGACTAGCGGGAGACTCGGAGACCCAGTACTTC. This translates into CASRRLAGDSETQYF.